This T cell receptor beta chain was captured by sequencing in a study of blood T cell repertoires in COVID-19. Turning to the study itself: Samples taken during acute and convalescent COVID-19 were collected in the United States, Italy and Spain. In each case, the material was cDNA or gDNA derived from T cells, B-cell-depleted T cells, or PBMCs.

This clone was observed once. Per the original data handling: How many nucleated cells were present was estimated from reference gene primer amplification. Data came from immunoSEQ multiplex PCR; TCRdb stores just in-frame clones and leaves some out. From that table come the V and J calls and clone size; the DNA was used to work out D and trimming. This table holds about 380,000 clones, approximately 90% found once. Cohort allocation depended upon clinical history that participants reported. The CDR3 consists of 12 residues. Germline CDR1 is SEHNR and CDR2 is FQNEAQ (reference sequence). V lost 5 bases and J lost 6, with 8 bases in between.

The rearrangement uses TRBV7-9 and TRBJ2-4; the D is unclear. The receptor's source is a woman under 30 who had recovered from COVID-19. Sequencing was done on a sample of PBMCs or T cells enriched from blood (not recorded which). The CDR3 DNA sequence: TGTGCCAGCAGCCCCTTGGCAAACATTCAGTACTTC. This codes for CASSPLANIQYF.